Listed here are 28 T cell receptor beta chains from one sample, sequenced in a study of T cell responses to AZD1222 COVID-19 vaccine. The table came from immunoSEQ multiplex PCR; TCRdb's copy has only in-frame clones and leaves some out. The sample yields 100,000 to 150,000 clones, 85% to 90% seen once. This specimen was peripheral blood, taken on day 0 of AZD1222 vaccination. These receptors were collected from an adult in good health.

This clone was recorded once. V is TRBV10-3 and J is TRBJ1-1; D possibly corresponds to TRBD1 (6 bases). This CDR3 has 14 residues. Germline V gene lookup returns CDR1 ENHRY and CDR2 SYGVKD. V dropped 3 bases and J dropped 4 bases, with 12 bases sitting between them. For the CDR3, the DNA is TGTGCCATCAGTGAAAACAGGGTGGGCACTGAAGCTTTCTTT. It yields the protein CAISENRVGTEAFF.

This chain uses TRBV19 with TRBJ2-2; 9 bases agree with TRBD2. This CDR3 region has 16 residues. Germline CDR1 reads LNHDA; CDR2 reads SQIVND (reference sequence). The V gene end was trimmed by 5 bases and the J gene end by 0 bases; junction bases not matched to a gene: 4. This CDR3 is CASSAPSGANTGELFF. Here the CDR3 DNA reads TGTGCCAGTAGTGCGCCTAGCGGGGCGAACACCGGGGAGCTGTTTTTT.

The chain links TRBV3-1 (or the pseudogene TRBV3-2) to TRBJ1-1; D gene uncertain. V lost 3 bases and J 4 bases, leaving 9 bases between the germline ends. Germline loops: CDR1 LGHDT, CDR2 YNNKEL (reference sequence). The CDR3 extends over 13 amino acids. As DNA, the CDR3 is TGTGCCAGCAGCCAGGGCAGGCCCACTGAAGCTTTCTTT. It encodes CASSQGRPTEAFF.

This clone was counted a single time. The chain employs TRBV2 and TRBJ1-2, with D unresolved. The germline V and J ends were trimmed by 2 bases and 4 bases, with 11 bases remaining between them. Germline CDR1 reads SNHLY; CDR2 reads FYNNEI. The CDR3 runs 14 residues. CDR3 bases: TGTGCCAGCAGTGAATCAAGGAATCCCTATGGCTACACCTTC. As protein: CASSESRNPYGYTF. The full variable domain, its missing parts supplied by reference TRBV2 and TRBJ1-2, is EPEVTQTPSHQVTQMGQEVILRCVPISNHLYFYWYRQILGQKVEFLVSFYNNEISEKSEIFDDQFSVERPDGSNFTLKIRSTKLEDSAMYFCASSESRNPYGYTFGSGTRLTVV.

The rearrangement links TRBV27 to TRBJ2-7; perhaps TRBD2 as D (5 bases). From germline, CDR1 is MNHEY and CDR2 SMNVEV (reference sequence). The length of the CDR3 is 12 residues. Between the trimmed V and J ends, which lost 2 bases and 9 bases, there was a span of 11 bases. The CDR3 reads CASSLVGGRQYF. CDR3 DNA sequence: TGTGCCAGCAGTTTAGTGGGCGGGCGGCAGTACTTC.

The V call is TRBV3-1 (or the pseudogene TRBV3-2), the J call TRBJ2-7, with D unresolved. The V gene lost 4 bases and the J gene lost 4 bases, with 20 bases spanning the gap. The germline V gene has CDR1 LGHDT and CDR2 YNNKEL (reference sequence). This CDR3 has 16 amino acids. The CDR3 DNA reads TGTGCCAGCAGCCCCCAACGAGGTAGCCAGTTGTACGAGCAGTACTTC. This sequence encodes CASSPQRGSQLYEQYF.

This clone showed up just a few times. A junction end diverges from the germline sequence, so it may reflect a read error. The chain is built from TRBV30 and TRBJ2-1, with 10 nucleotides matching TRBD1. The length of the CDR3 is 12 residues. Germline V gene sequence: CDR1 GTSNPN, CDR2 SVGIG (reference sequence). The CDR3 sequence is CAWNRDRGHFVF. Here the CDR3 DNA reads TGTGCCTGGAACCGGGACAGGGGACATTTTGTCTTC.

This clone showed up just a few times. As DNA, the CDR3 is TGTGCCAGCAGTTATTTGTCCAGGCTAAACTATGGCTACACCTTC. It translates to CASSYLSRLNYGYTF. The chain has TRBV6-5 and TRBJ1-2; D ambiguous. Trimming stripped 3 bases from V and 2 bases from J, with 13 bases between. Germline lookup yields CDR1 MNHEY and CDR2 SVGAGI. The length of the CDR3 is 15 residues.

The J gene is TRBJ1-3, the V gene TRBV4-2, with unresolved D. CDR3 length: 16 residues. CDR1 LGHNA and CDR2 YNFKEQ come from the germline V gene. Trimming left V 1 base short and J 4 bases short, with 14 bases between. CDR3 amino acids: CASSQVWGGRGNTIYF. CDR3 coding DNA: TGTGCCAGCAGCCAAGTTTGGGGAGGTCGGGGAAACACCATATATTTT.

The chain links TRBV11-2 to TRBJ2-1, with a tentative D call TRBD2 (6 bases). This CDR3 spans 14 amino acids. The V gene's germline CDR1 is SGHAT and CDR2 FQNNGV. V was pared by 3 bases and J by 5 bases, with 11 bases between. The chain's CDR3 is CASSFQRADNEQFF. The CDR3 nucleotides are TGTGCCAGCAGCTTCCAGCGGGCCGACAATGAGCAGTTCTTC.

This chain joins TRBV5-6 and TRBJ1-1; 7 positions agree with TRBD1. The V gene's germline CDR1 is SGHDT and CDR2 YYEEEE. Trimming at V came to 2 bases and at J to 8 bases, leaving 9 bases not matched to a gene. The CDR3 covers 14 residues. The CDR3 region has the DNA TGTGCCAGCAGCTTTTTGCAGGGGGGGAGCGAAGCTTTCTTT. As protein: CASSFLQGGSEAFF. Combining the CDR3 with reference TRBV5-6 and TRBJ1-1 gives the whole variable domain DAGVTQSPTHLIKTRGQQVTLRCSPKSGHDTVSWYQQALGQGPQFIFQYYEEEERQRGNFPDRFSGHQFPNYSSELNVNALLLGDSALYLCASSFLQGGSEAFFGQGTRLTVV.

The J gene is TRBJ2-7, the V gene TRBV18; tentatively, D is TRBD2 (6 bases). The CDR3 runs to 16 residues. Germline loops: CDR1 KGHSH, CDR2 LQKENI. Trimming pared 3 bases from V and 6 bases from J, leaving 21 bases between. The CDR3 nucleotides are TGTGCCAGCTCACCTTCTATAGCGGCGGGTCAGGCCGAGCAGTACTTC. Translation gives CASSPSIAAGQAEQYF. Combining the CDR3 with reference TRBV18 and TRBJ2-7 gives the whole variable domain NAGVMQNPRHLVRRRGQEARLRCSPMKGHSHVYWYRQLPEEGLKFMVYLQKENIIDESGMPKERFSAEFPKEGPSILRIQQVVRGDSAAYFCASSPSIAAGQAEQYFGPGTRLTVT.

This sequence joins TRBV29-1 and TRBJ1-1; D is undetermined. The ends were cut back, 6 bases at V and 1 base at J, with 18 bases in the middle. The CDR3 has 15 amino acids. Germline V CDR1 and CDR2: SQVTM, ANQGSEA. In DNA, the CDR3 is TGCAGCGTCCCTTCCGGCGGAGCTTGGAACACTGAAGCTTTCTTT. It translates to CSVPSGGAWNTEAFF.

This chain links TRBV7-9 with TRBJ1-4; D gene ambiguous. Trimming removed 5 bases at V and 7 bases at J, with 20 bases between. CDR3 length equals 16 residues. Germline V lookup: CDR1 SEHNR, CDR2 FQNEAQ (reference sequence). The CDR3 DNA sequence: TGTGCCAGCAGCCTAAAAAGGGTGGGTTCTGGTGAAAAACTGTTTTTT. It yields the protein CASSLKRVGSGEKLFF.

The chain joins TRBV5-6 to TRBJ2-5; 9 nucleotides line up with TRBD1. The germline V gene has CDR1 SGHDT and CDR2 YYEEEE. The junction had 12 bases not matched to a gene; V was cut back by 4 bases and J by 2 bases. The CDR3 is 17 amino acids. The CDR3 loop is CASSGKTGTGFQETQYF. CDR3 sequence (DNA): TGTGCCAGCAGCGGGAAGACCGGGACAGGGTTTCAAGAGACCCAGTACTTC.

The chain couples TRBV7-9 to TRBJ2-4; TRBD1 or TRBD2 may be the D gene (7 bases each). Per germline, CDR1 SEHNR and CDR2 FQNEAQ (reference sequence). This CDR3 is built from 14 residues. In DNA, the CDR3 is TGTGCAATCAGGGGGGGTCCAGCCAAAAACATTCAGTACTTC. Residues: CAIRGGPAKNIQYF.

This sequence joins TRBV12-3 or TRBV12-4 and TRBJ1-2; D gene uncertain. This CDR3 has 12 amino acids. Trimming cost V 6 bases and J 7 bases, with 12 bases left between them. CDR3 region: CASSPGYGGYTF. The CDR3 nucleotides read TGTGCCAGCAGCCCAGGATATGGTGGCTACACCTTC.

This clone was seen once. The chain joins TRBV2 to TRBJ2-7, with 9 bases matching TRBD1. The germline V gene encodes CDR1 SNHLY and CDR2 FYNNEI. V dropped 8 bases and J dropped 6; count of bases not matched to a gene: 8. The CDR3 is made up of 13 amino acids. CDR3 in DNA: TGTGCCAGCCTGCGGGACAGGGAGGGCGAGCAGTACTTC. This sequence encodes CASLRDREGEQYF. The full variable domain, with the rest looked up from reference TRBV2 and TRBJ2-7, is EPEVTQTPSHQVTQMGQEVILRCVPISNHLYFYWYRQILGQKVEFLVSFYNNEISEKSEIFDDQFSVERPDGSNFTLKIRSTKLEDSAMYFCASLRDREGEQYFGPGTRLTVT.

The chain recombines TRBV2 with TRBJ1-4; D uncertain. Germline CDR1 is SNHLY and CDR2 is FYNNEI. Trimming cost V 11 bases and J 0 bases, with 10 bases left between them. CDR3 length equals 13 residues. CDR3 nucleotides: TGTGCCTACGGCCTTGCAACTAATGAAAAACTGTTTTTT. Translated, it gives CAYGLATNEKLFF.

The rearrangement uses TRBV6-6 and TRBJ2-7; unclear D gene. The germline gives CDR1 MNHNY, CDR2 SVGAGI (reference sequence). V lost 0 bases and J lost 4, with 13 bases in between. CDR3 length: 15 amino acids. The CDR3 bases are TGTGCCAGCAGTTACTCTCCGGGCCTTAGTTACGAGCAGTACTTC. Its protein is CASSYSPGLSYEQYF.

The V and J genes are TRBV5-1 and TRBJ1-1; tentative D call: TRBD1 (5 bases). Trimming cost V 4 bases and J 11 bases, with 21 bases left between them. From germline, CDR1 is SGHRS and CDR2 YFSETQ. The CDR3 sequence is 14 residues long. This CDR3 is CASSADSREIRAFF. CDR3 coding DNA: TGCGCCAGCAGCGCCGATTCCAGGGAGATAAGGGCTTTCTTT. Complete variable domain (other parts from reference TRBV5-1 and TRBJ1-1): KAGVTQTPRYLIKTRGQQVTLSCSPISGHRSVSWYQQTPGQGLQFLFEYFSETQRNKGNFPGRFSGRQFSNSRSEMNVSTLELGDSALYLCASSADSREIRAFFGQGTRLTVV.

V usage is TRBV2 and J usage is TRBJ2-2, with 7 bases matching TRBD1. V was pared by 6 bases and J by 0 bases, with 4 bases of the junction left unmatched. Germline CDR1 reads SNHLY; CDR2 reads FYNNEI. The CDR3 consists of 15 residues. CDR3 sequence (DNA): TGTGCCAGCAGGGTACAGGGGACGAACACCGGGGAGCTGTTTTTT. Translation: CASRVQGTNTGELFF.

The rearrangement links TRBV30 to TRBJ1-2, with 8 bases identical to TRBD1. There are 13 residues in the CDR3. CDR1 is GTSNPN, CDR2 SVGIG, per germline (reference sequence). Germline trimming cut 4 bases from V and 7 bases from J; bases unmatched to any gene: 8. In DNA form, the CDR3 reads TGTGCCTGGACCGTGGGACAGGACCTTGGCTACACCTTC. Translating gives CAWTVGQDLGYTF.

The rearrangement joins TRBV3-1 (or the pseudogene TRBV3-2) to TRBJ2-2; unclear D gene. The CDR3 consists of 16 residues. Per germline, CDR1 LGHDT and CDR2 YNNKEL (reference sequence). V was cut by 4 bases and J by 0 bases, with 12 bases left in between. The CDR3 loop is CASSPDGTSNTGELFF. The CDR3 DNA follows: TGTGCCAGCAGCCCCGACGGTACTTCGAACACCGGGGAGCTGTTTTTT.

The chain recombines TRBV12-3 or TRBV12-4 with TRBJ2-7; D is perhaps TRBD1 or TRBD2 (5 bases each). The V and J ends lost 9 bases and 3 bases respectively, with 12 bases between them. The CDR3 spans 12 residues. CDR3 residues: CASGFGGYEQYF. Here the CDR3 DNA reads TGTGCCAGTGGGTTTGGGGGCTACGAGCAGTACTTC.

The chain uses TRBV3-1 (or the pseudogene TRBV3-2) and TRBJ1-1, with TRBD1 matching over 8 bases. V shed 2 bases and J 6 bases; nucleotides not matched to a gene: 2. The CDR3 has 13 amino acids. Germline V gene lookup returns CDR1 LGHDT and CDR2 YNNKEL (reference sequence). The CDR3 reads CASSQQGAAEAFF. CDR3 coding DNA: TGTGCCAGCAGCCAACAGGGGGCTGCTGAAGCTTTCTTT.

This chain joins TRBV7-9 and TRBJ2-3; the match to TRBD2 covers 7 bases. Unmatched junction bases numbered 10, after V lost 4 bases and J lost 6 bases. CDR1 is SEHNR, CDR2 FQNEAQ, per germline (reference sequence). The CDR3 has 15 amino acids. The CDR3 DNA is TGTGCCAGCAGCTCCCGGGACTACCGAGGGGATACGCAGTATTTT. It encodes CASSSRDYRGDTQYF.

The rearrangement uses TRBV5-1 and TRBJ2-3, with 8 bases that match TRBD1. V gave up 0 bases and J gave up 1 base; unmatched junction bases: 7. The CDR3 length is 17 residues. Germline assignment: CDR1 SGHRS and CDR2 YFSETQ. The CDR3 sequence: CASSLDVPGQGTDTQYF. Here the CDR3 DNA reads TGCGCCAGCAGCTTGGACGTCCCGGGACAGGGCACAGATACGCAGTATTTT.